These T cell receptor beta chains were read from a single sample in a study of beta chain features in type 1 diabetes. Libraries were prepared by immunoSEQ multiplex PCR; TCRdb keeps only in-frame clonotypes and omits some of them. The sample contains 150,000 to 170,000 clones, 10% of which appear only once. The sequenced sample was central memory CD4+ T cells from blood. Receptors were obtained from a man aged 30 to 39 with type 1 diabetes. The CDR3 runs from the conserved cysteine through the conserved F or W. D genes are given only for firm matches. For some rows the clone size is stated as once, few or many, or as a class when expanded; others skip it.

TRBV7-2	.	TRBJ2-5	few	CASSLNSVVETQYF	TGTGCCAGCAGCTTAAATTCGGTCGTAGAGACCCAGTACTTC
TRBV6-5	.	TRBJ1-5	few	CASSYYAGNQPQHF	TGTGCCAGCAGTTACTATGCAGGGAATCAGCCCCAGCATTTT
TRBV27	TRBD1	TRBJ2-4	.	CASAAPGQKNIQYF	TGTGCCAGCGCCGCGCCGGGACAGAAAAACATTCAGTACTTC
TRBV18	TRBD1	TRBJ1-5	.	CASQETGVGQPQHF	TGTGCCAGCCAAGAAACAGGGGTAGGTCAGCCCCAGCATTTT
TRBV6-5	.	TRBJ2-3	few	CASRGLALADTQYF	TGTGCCAGCAGGGGGCTAGCGTTGGCAGATACGCAGTATTTT
TRBV2	.	TRBJ1-5	few	CASTKGGQPQHF	TGTGCCAGCACCAAGGGAGGTCAGCCCCAGCATTTT
TRBV4-3	TRBD2	TRBJ2-3	.	CASSRTSGYAGDTQYF	TGCGCCAGCAGCCGGACTAGCGGATACGCGGGAGATACGCAGTATTTT
TRBV9	TRBD2	TRBJ2-1	.	CASSVSGTDYNEQFF	TGTGCCAGCAGCGTCAGCGGGACGGACTACAATGAGCAGTTCTTC
TRBV4-3	.	TRBJ2-7	few	CASSQDLSTRYEQYF	TGCGCCAGCAGCCAAGATCTGTCGACACGCTACGAGCAGTACTTC
TRBV5-1	.	TRBJ2-1	.	CASRNSGPYNEQFF	TGCGCCAGCAGAAATAGCGGTCCCTACAATGAGCAGTTCTTC
TRBV7-2	.	TRBJ1-1	few	CASSLWANTEAFF	TGTGCCAGCAGCTTATGGGCGAACACTGAAGCTTTCTTT
TRBV5-6	.	TRBJ1-2	few	CASSLAVGRGSYTF	TGTGCCAGCAGCTTGGCCGTAGGACGGGGGAGCTACACCTTC
TRBV19	.	TRBJ2-7	once	CASRNRDSLSYEQYF	TGTGCCAGTCGTAACCGGGACTCCCTCTCCTACGAGCAGTACTTC
TRBV18	.	TRBJ2-1	.	CASSPGQYNEQFF	TGTGCCAGCTCACCTGGGCAATACAATGAGCAGTTCTTC
TRBV5-1	TRBD2	TRBJ2-5	few	CASSSSSGPQETQYF	TGCGCCAGCAGCTCGTCTAGCGGACCCCAAGAGACCCAGTACTTC
TRBV28	.	TRBJ2-2	.	CASSLRRSNTGELFF	TGTGCCAGCAGTTTACGGCGGTCGAACACCGGGGAGCTGTTTTTT
TRBV7-6	.	TRBJ2-1	.	CASSLSSSEYNEQFF	TGTGCCAGCAGCTTATCATCTAGCGAATACAATGAGCAGTTCTTC
TRBV4-3	TRBD2	TRBJ2-5	.	CASSLRLAGEGETQYF	TGCGCCAGCAGCCTGAGACTAGCGGGAGAGGGAGAGACCCAGTACTTC
TRBV4-2	TRBD1	TRBJ1-3	few	CASSRRIGTGGIMSGNTIYF	TGTGCCAGCAGCCGCAGGATTGGGACAGGGGGCATCATGTCTGGAAACACCATATATTTT
TRBV4-2	.	TRBJ2-1	few	CASSQELETASYNEQFF	TGTGCCAGCAGCCAAGAGCTAGAGACAGCATCCTACAATGAGCAGTTCTTC